This TCR beta chain was retrieved from a study of spatial heterogeneity in lung cancer. Study-level information: Alpha-chain sequences were consistently detected in smaller numbers than beta-chain sequences. Every unique TCR and UMI combination, on average, appeared more than ten times in raw reads. Study-wide results and limits: Tumor mutation counts were tracked by expanded intratumoral alpha and beta TCR counts.

The library protocol tagged each TCR cDNA with a unique molecular identifier. TCRdb redid the calling of the 5' RACE reads with MiXCR, one entry per CDR3 protein. This table holds tens of thousands of distinct CDR3 sequences, around 6% found once. V lost 2 bases and J lost 5, with 9 bases in between. The CDR3 loop spans 13 amino acids. From germline, CDR1 is MNHEY and CDR2 SMNVEV (reference sequence). Worth noting for this clonotype: Its antigen is not known.

Time point indicated: sample taken at primary tumor resection. Unsorted whole RNA from tumor, nontumor lung or frozen PBMC underwent sequencing. Sequenced here: lung tumor tissue, sampled at surgery. This TCR derives from a male donor with early-stage non-small cell lung cancer. This chain links TRBV27 with TRBJ2-5, with a tentative D call TRBD2 (6 bases). CDR3 nucleotides: TGTGCCAGCAGTTTAATGGAGGGGGAGACCCAGTACTTC. Encoded protein: CASSLMEGETQYF.